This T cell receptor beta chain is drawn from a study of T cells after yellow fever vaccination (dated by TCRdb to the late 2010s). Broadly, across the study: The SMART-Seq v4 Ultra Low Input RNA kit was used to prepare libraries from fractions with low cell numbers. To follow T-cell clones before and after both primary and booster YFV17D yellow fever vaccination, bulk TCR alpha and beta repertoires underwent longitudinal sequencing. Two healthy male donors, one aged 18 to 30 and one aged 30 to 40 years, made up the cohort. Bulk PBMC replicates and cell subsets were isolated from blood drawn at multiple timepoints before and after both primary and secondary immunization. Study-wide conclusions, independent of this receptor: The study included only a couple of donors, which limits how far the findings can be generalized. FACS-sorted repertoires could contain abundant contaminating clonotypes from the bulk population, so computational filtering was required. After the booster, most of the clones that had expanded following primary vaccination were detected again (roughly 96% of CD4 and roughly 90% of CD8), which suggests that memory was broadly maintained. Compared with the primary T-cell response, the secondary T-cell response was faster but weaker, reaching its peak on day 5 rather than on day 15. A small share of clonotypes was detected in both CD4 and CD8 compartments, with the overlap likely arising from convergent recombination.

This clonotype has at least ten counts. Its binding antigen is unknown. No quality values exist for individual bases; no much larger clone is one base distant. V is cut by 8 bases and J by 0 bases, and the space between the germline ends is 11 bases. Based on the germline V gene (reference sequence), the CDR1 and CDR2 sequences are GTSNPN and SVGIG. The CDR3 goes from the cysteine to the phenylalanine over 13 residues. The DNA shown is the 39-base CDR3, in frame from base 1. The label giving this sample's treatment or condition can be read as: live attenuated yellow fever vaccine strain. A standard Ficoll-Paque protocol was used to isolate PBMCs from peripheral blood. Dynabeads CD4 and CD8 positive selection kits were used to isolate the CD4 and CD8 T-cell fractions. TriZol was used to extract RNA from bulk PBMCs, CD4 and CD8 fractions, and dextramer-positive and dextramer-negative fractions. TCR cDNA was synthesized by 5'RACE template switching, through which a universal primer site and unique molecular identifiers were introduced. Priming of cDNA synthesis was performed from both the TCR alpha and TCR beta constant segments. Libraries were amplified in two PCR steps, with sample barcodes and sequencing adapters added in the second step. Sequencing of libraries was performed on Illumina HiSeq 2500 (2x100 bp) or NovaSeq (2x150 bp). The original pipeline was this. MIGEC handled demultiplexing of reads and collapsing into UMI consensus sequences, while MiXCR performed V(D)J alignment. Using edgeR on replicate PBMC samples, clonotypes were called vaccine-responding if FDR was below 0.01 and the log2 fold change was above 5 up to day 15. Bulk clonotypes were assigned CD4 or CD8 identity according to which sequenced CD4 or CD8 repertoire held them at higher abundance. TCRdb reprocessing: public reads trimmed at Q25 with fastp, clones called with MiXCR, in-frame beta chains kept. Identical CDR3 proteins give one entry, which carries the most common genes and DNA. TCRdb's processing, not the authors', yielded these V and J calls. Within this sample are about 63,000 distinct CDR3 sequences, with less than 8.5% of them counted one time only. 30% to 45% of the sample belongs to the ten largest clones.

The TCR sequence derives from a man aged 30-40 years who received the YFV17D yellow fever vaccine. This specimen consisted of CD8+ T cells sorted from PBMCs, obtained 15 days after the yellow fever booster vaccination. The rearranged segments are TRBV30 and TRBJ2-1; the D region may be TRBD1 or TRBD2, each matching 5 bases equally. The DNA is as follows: TGTGCCGGAAAGGGGAGCTCCTACAATGAGCAGTTCTTC. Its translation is CAGKGSSYNEQFF.